A selection of T cell receptor beta chains follows, all from one sample in a study of beta chain features in type 1 diabetes. Sequencing was performed with immunoSEQ multiplex PCR; in TCRdb, only in-frame clones are kept and a portion is missing. The sample lists 100,000 to 150,000 clones, 15% to 20% occurring once. Sequencing was performed on central memory CD4+ T cells from blood. These receptors originate from a young man with type 1 diabetes. Both conserved end residues are part of each CDR3. D genes are given only for firm matches. Only part of the rows carry a size: once, few, many, or a class if the clone is expanded.

abundance | j_gene | v_gene | d_gene | CDR3aa | CDR3nt
. | TRBJ2-1 | TRBV15 | . | CATSGRRFYPPRNEQFF | TGTGCCACCAGCGGCCGGCGGTTTTATCCACCGCGGAATGAGCAGTTCTTC
. | TRBJ2-3 | TRBV4-3 | . | CASSQAVGASTDTQYF | TGCGCCAGCAGCCAAGCGGTAGGCGCCTCCACAGATACGCAGTATTTT
. | TRBJ2-7 | TRBV14 | TRBD1 | CASSQDRGRKAWF | TGTGCCAGCAGCCAAGATAGGGGGCGGAAGGCCTGGTTC
. | TRBJ2-7 | TRBV25-1 | . | CASRINSGNSYEQYF | TGTGCCAGCAGGATTAATAGCGGTAATTCCTACGAGCAGTACTTC
few | TRBJ1-4 | TRBV7-6 | TRBD1 | CASSQGAGYEKLFF | TGTGCCAGCAGCCAGGGGGCAGGTTATGAAAAACTGTTTTTT
. | TRBJ2-5 | TRBV2 | . | CAGAVGLETQYF | TGTGCCGGGGCTGTTGGGTTGGAGACCCAGTACTTC
few | TRBJ2-5 | TRBV30 | . | CAWSVLAETQYF | TGTGCCTGGAGTGTTCTAGCGGAGACCCAGTACTTC
. | TRBJ1-5 | TRBV30 | . | CAWRPPNQPQHF | TGTGCCTGGAGGCCCCCAAATCAGCCCCAGCATTTT
. | TRBJ1-1 | TRBV12-2 | . | CASRLATPQGDTEAFF | TGTGCAAGTCGCTTAGCTACACCACAGGGGGACACTGAAGCTTTCTTT
. | TRBJ2-3 | TRBV28 | TRBD1 | CASSWTGGRTDTQYF | TGTGCCAGCAGTTGGACAGGGGGAAGGACAGATACGCAGTATTTT
few | TRBJ2-2 | TRBV18 | . | CASSPPWNTGELFF | TGTGCCAGCTCACCACCTTGGAACACCGGGGAGCTGTTTTTT